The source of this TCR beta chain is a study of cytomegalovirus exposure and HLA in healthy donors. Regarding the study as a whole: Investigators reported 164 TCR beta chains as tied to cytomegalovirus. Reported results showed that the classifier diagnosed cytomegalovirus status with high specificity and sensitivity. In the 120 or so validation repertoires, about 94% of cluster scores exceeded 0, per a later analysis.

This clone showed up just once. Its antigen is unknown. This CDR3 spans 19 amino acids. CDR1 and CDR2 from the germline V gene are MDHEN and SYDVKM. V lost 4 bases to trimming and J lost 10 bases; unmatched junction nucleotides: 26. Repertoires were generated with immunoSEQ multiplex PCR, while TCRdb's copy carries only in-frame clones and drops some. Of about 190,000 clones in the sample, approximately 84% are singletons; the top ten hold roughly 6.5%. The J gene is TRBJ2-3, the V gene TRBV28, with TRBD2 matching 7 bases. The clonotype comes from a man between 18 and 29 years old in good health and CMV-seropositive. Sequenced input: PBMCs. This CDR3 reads CASSSPAAASGTISRSQYF. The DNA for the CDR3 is TGTGCCAGCAGTTCCCCAGCCGCCGCTAGCGGAACTATCTCCAGATCGCAGTATTTT.